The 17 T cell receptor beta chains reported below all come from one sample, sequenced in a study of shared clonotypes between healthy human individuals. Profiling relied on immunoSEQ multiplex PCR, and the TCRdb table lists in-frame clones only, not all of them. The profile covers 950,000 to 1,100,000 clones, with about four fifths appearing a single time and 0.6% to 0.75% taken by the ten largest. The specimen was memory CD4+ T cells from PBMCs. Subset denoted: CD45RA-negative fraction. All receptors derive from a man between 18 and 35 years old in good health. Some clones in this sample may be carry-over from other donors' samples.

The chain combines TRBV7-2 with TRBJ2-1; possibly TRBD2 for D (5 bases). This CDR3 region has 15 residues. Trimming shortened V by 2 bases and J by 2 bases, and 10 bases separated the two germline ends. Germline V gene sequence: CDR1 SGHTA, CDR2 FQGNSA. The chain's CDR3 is CASSLLGSAYNEQFF. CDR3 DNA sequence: TGTGCCAGCAGCTTATTAGGGAGTGCCTACAATGAGCAGTTCTTC.

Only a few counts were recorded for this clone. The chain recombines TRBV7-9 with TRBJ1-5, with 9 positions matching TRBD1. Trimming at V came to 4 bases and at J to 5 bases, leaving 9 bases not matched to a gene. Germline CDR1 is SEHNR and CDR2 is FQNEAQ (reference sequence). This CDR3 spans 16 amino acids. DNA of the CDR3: TGTGCCAGCAGCTCCGGGACAGGGAGTTGGGATCAGCCCCAGCATTTT. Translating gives CASSSGTGSWDQPQHF.

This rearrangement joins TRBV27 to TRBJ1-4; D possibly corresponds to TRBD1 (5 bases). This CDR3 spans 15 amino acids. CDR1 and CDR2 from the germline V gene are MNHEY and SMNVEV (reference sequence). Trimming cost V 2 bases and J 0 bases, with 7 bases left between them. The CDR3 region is CASSLQGSTNEKLFF. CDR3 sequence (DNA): TGTGCCAGCAGTTTACAGGGCTCAACTAATGAAAAACTGTTTTTT.

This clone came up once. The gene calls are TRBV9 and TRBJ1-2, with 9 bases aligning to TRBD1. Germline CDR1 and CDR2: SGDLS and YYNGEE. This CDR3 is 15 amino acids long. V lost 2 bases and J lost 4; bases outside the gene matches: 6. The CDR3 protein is CASSVGTGITYGYTF. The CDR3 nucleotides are TGTGCCAGCAGCGTGGGGACAGGGATTACCTATGGCTACACCTTC.

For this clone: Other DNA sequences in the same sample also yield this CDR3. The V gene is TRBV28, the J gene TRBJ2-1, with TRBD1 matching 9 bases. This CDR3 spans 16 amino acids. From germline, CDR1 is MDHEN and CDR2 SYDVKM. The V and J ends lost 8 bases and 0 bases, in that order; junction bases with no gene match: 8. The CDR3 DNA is TGTGCCAGCCGACTTGGGACAGGGCGCTCCTACAATGAGCAGTTCTTC. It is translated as CASRLGTGRSYNEQFF.

The CDR3 protein is CASSLGGVDEQYF. CDR3 in DNA: TGTGCCAGCAGCTTAGGAGGGGTCGACGAGCAGTACTTC. The chain couples TRBV7-9 to TRBJ2-7; the D gene could be TRBD1 or TRBD2 (5 bases each). Looked up from germline, CDR1 is SEHNR and CDR2 is FQNEAQ (reference sequence). Trimming cost V 1 base and J 5 bases, with 9 bases left between them. The CDR3 sequence is 13 residues long.

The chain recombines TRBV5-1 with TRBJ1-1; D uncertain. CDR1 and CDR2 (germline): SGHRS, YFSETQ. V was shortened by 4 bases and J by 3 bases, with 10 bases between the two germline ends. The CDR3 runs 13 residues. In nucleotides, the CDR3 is TGCGCCAGCAGCCCGGGAGCGGACACTGAAGCTTTCTTT. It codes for CASSPGADTEAFF. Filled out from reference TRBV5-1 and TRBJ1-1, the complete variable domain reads KAGVTQTPRYLIKTRGQQVTLSCSPISGHRSVSWYQQTPGQGLQFLFEYFSETQRNKGNFPGRFSGRQFSNSRSEMNVSTLELGDSALYLCASSPGADTEAFFGQGTRLTVV.

The CDR3 reads CASSFQGASTEAFF. DNA of the CDR3: TGTGCCAGCAGCTTCCAGGGGGCTAGCACTGAAGCTTTCTTT. The chain couples TRBV5-5 to TRBJ1-1, with 8 positions matching TRBD1. Germline assignment: CDR1 SGHKS and CDR2 YYEKEE (reference sequence). V lost 2 bases and J lost 4; bases outside the gene matches: 4. The CDR3 consists of 14 residues.

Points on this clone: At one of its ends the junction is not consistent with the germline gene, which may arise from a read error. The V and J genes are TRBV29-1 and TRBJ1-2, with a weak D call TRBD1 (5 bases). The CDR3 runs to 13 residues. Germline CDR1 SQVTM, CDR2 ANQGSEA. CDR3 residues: CSLPQGSGYGYAF. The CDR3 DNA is TGCAGCCTCCCTCAGGGTTCCGGCTATGGCTACGCCTTC.

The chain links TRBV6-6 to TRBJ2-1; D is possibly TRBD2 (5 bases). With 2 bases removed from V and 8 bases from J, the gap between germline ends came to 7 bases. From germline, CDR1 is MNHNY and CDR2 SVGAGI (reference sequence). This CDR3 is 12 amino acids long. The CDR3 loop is CASSYVGDEQFF. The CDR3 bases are TGTGCCAGCAGTTACGTCGGGGATGAGCAGTTCTTC.

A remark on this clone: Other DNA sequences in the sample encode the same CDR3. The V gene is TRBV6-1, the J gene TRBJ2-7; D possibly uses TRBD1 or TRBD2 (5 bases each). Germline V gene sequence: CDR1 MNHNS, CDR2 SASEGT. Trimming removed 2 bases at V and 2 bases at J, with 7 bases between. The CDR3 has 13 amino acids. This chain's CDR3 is CASSEQGPYEQYF. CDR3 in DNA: TGTGCCAGCAGTGAACAGGGACCCTACGAGCAGTACTTC.

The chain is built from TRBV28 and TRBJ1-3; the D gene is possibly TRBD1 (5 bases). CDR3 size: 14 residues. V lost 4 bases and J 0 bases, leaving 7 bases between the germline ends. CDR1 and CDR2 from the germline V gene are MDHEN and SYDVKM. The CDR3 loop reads CASSSGYSGNTIYF. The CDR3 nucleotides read TGTGCCAGCAGTTCAGGGTACTCTGGAAACACCATATATTTT.

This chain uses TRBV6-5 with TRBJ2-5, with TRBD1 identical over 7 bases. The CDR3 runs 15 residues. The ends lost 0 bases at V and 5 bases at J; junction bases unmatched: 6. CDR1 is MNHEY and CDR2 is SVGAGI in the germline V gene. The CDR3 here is CASSYSKGAGETQYF. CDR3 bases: TGTGCCAGCAGTTACTCGAAGGGGGCTGGGGAGACCCAGTACTTC.

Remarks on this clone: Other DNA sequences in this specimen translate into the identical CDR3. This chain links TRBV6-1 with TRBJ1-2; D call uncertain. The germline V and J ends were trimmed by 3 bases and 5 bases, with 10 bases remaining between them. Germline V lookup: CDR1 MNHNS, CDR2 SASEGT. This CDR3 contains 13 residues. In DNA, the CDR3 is TGTGCCAGCAGTGAGGCAACGGGGTATGGCTACACCTTC. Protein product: CASSEATGYGYTF.

CDR3 bases: TGTGCCAGCAGTTTTACTAGCGGCTACACCGGGGAGCTGTTTTTT. Its translation: CASSFTSGYTGELFF. V usage is TRBV28 and J usage is TRBJ2-2; TRBD2 matches at 8 bases. Germline V gene lookup returns CDR1 MDHEN and CDR2 SYDVKM. Germline trimming cut 3 bases from V and 3 bases from J; bases unmatched to any gene: 3. The CDR3 consists of 15 residues.

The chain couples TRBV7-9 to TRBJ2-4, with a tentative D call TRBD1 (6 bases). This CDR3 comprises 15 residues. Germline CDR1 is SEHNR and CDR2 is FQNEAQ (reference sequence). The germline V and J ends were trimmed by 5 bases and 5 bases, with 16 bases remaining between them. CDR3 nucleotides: TGTGCCAGCAGCACTACTACAGGGTACCAAAACATTCAGTACTTC. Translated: CASSTTTGYQNIQYF.

CDR3 nucleotides: TGTGCCAGCAGCCACCTCCTCGGACGGTGGTTTTACGAGCAGTACTTC. Translated, it gives CASSHLLGRWFYEQYF. The chain carries TRBV11-2 and TRBJ2-7, with D unclear. Germline assignment: CDR1 SGHAT and CDR2 FQNNGV. Deletions cut 5 bases from V and 4 bases from J, with 21 bases between. The CDR3 runs to 16 residues.